A single sample is the source of the 27 T cell receptor beta chains below, sequenced in a study of T cell responses to AZD1222 COVID-19 vaccine. Only in-frame clones appear in the TCRdb table, and some are missing; sequencing was by immunoSEQ multiplex PCR. The sample consists of about 94,000 clones, approximately 90% of them appearing once. Material: peripheral blood, obtained on day 0 of AZD1222 vaccination. The receptors were gathered from an adult in good health.

This clone showed up just once. The chain links TRBV5-1 to TRBJ1-2, with 7 bases fitting TRBD1. J gave up 6 bases and V 4 bases, and 9 bases lay outside the gene matches. The germline V gene has CDR1 SGHRS and CDR2 YFSETQ. The CDR3 has 14 amino acids. The CDR3 DNA reads TGCGCCAGCAGCAAAAGGGGACAGACTGATGGCTACACCTTC. It yields the protein CASSKRGQTDGYTF. Using reference TRBV5-1 and TRBJ1-2 for the parts outside the CDR3, the full variable domain is KAGVTQTPRYLIKTRGQQVTLSCSPISGHRSVSWYQQTPGQGLQFLFEYFSETQRNKGNFPGRFSGRQFSNSRSEMNVSTLELGDSALYLCASSKRGQTDGYTFGSGTRLTVV.

This clone came up a few times. The chain links TRBV4-2 to TRBJ1-2, with a weak D call TRBD1 (5 bases). The ends were cut back, 0 bases at V and 2 bases at J, with 7 bases in the middle. The CDR3 length is 14 residues. Germline V gene sequence: CDR1 LGHNA, CDR2 YNFKEQ. The CDR3 protein is CASSQEGGNYGYTF. The CDR3 region has the DNA TGTGCCAGCAGCCAAGAGGGGGGGAACTATGGCTACACCTTC.

V gene TRBV3-1 (or the pseudogene TRBV3-2) combines with J gene TRBJ1-3; 7 bases agree with TRBD1. Trimming at V came to 5 bases and at J to 3 bases, leaving 10 bases not matched to a gene. Germline V gene lookup returns CDR1 LGHDT and CDR2 YNNKEL (reference sequence). CDR3 length: 16 residues. The CDR3 spells CASSTLTGSNGNTIYF. The CDR3 DNA reads as TGTGCCAGCAGCACCTTGACAGGGTCGAATGGAAACACCATATATTTT.

This sequence joins TRBV7-9 and TRBJ2-2; 7 nucleotides align to TRBD1. The CDR3 has 15 residues. J lost 1 base, V lost 4 bases, and 3 bases had no gene match. CDR1 and CDR2 from the germline V gene are SEHNR and FQNEAQ (reference sequence). The CDR3 DNA is TGTGCCAGCAGCTGGACAGGTGTGAACACCGGGGAGCTGTTTTTT. It is translated as CASSWTGVNTGELFF.

The CDR3 sequence is CASSLEGRNTEAFF. The CDR3 nucleotides are TGTGCCAGCAGCTTAGAAGGGCGGAACACTGAAGCTTTCTTT. The chain recombines TRBV7-9 with TRBJ1-1; no definite D call. V was shortened by 1 base and J by 1 base, with 7 bases between the two germline ends. Germline V gene sequence: CDR1 SEHNR, CDR2 FQNEAQ (reference sequence). The CDR3 contains 14 residues.

The CDR3 DNA follows: TGTGCCAGCAGCCGGACAGGAGAAGAGACCCAGTACTTC. Its translation is CASSRTGEETQYF. The chain recombines TRBV5-6 with TRBJ2-5; TRBD1 matches 7 bases. This CDR3 is 13 amino acids long. V lost 4 bases and J lost 3; bases outside the gene matches: 3. Germline V gene data show CDR1 as SGHDT and CDR2 as YYEEEE.

The genes are TRBV6-6 and TRBJ2-5; 12 nucleotides align to TRBD2. Germline trimming cut 5 bases from V and 5 bases from J; bases unmatched to any gene: 9. The CDR3 consists of 16 residues. Germline CDR1 reads MNHNY; CDR2 reads SVGAGI (reference sequence). This CDR3 is CASSRFLAGGSETQYF. CDR3 bases: TGTGCCAGCAGTCGATTCCTAGCGGGGGGGTCGGAGACCCAGTACTTC.

The chain is built from TRBV7-9 and TRBJ2-5, with no clear D. V shed 1 base and J shed 0 bases, with 6 bases lying between them. The CDR3 runs to 14 residues. Germline values: CDR1 SEHNR, CDR2 FQNEAQ (reference sequence). CDR3 region: CASSLDGHQETQYF. The CDR3 DNA reads TGTGCCAGCAGCTTAGATGGCCACCAAGAGACCCAGTACTTC. Complete variable domain (other parts from reference TRBV7-9 and TRBJ2-5): DTGVSQNPRHKITKRGQNVTFRCDPISEHNRLYWYRQTLGQGPEFLTYFQNEAQLEKSRLLSDRFSAERPKGSFSTLEIQRTEQGDSAMYLCASSLDGHQETQYFGPGTRLLVL.

The V call is TRBV30, the J call TRBJ1-1; D remains unclear. Germline assignment: CDR1 GTSNPN and CDR2 SVGIG (reference sequence). The CDR3 consists of 16 residues. The V end was cut by 5 bases, the J end by 0 bases, with 19 bases between. CDR3 bases: TGTGCCTGGGTTGCGGACCACGGTGGGATGAACACTGAAGCTTTCTTT. This gives the protein CAWVADHGGMNTEAFF.

V usage is TRBV7-2 and J usage is TRBJ2-7; no clear D. Germline values: CDR1 SGHTA, CDR2 FQGNSA. V dropped 5 bases and J dropped 2 bases, with 16 bases sitting between them. The CDR3 length is 15 residues. CDR3 protein: CASSPAPGSTYEQYF. CDR3 in DNA: TGTGCCAGCAGCCCCGCCCCAGGATCCACCTACGAGCAGTACTTC.

The V and J genes are TRBV18 and TRBJ2-2, with D uncertain. This CDR3 comprises 13 residues. Germline lookup yields CDR1 KGHSH and CDR2 LQKENI. The V and J ends lost 3 bases and 1 base respectively, with 3 bases between them. CDR3 sequence: CASSPMNTGELFF. Here the CDR3 DNA reads TGTGCCAGCTCACCGATGAACACCGGGGAGCTGTTTTTT.

The genes are TRBV7-2 and TRBJ1-3; D gene uncertain. Trimming cost V 1 base and J 1 base, with 11 bases left between them. Germline V gene lookup returns CDR1 SGHTA and CDR2 FQGNSA. This CDR3 is 16 amino acids long. CDR3 sequence reads: CASSLEVGFSGNTIYF. As DNA, the CDR3 is TGTGCCAGCAGCTTAGAAGTGGGGTTTTCTGGAAACACCATATATTTT.

Only a few counts were recorded for this clone. V usage is TRBV5-1 and J usage is TRBJ1-3; maybe TRBD1 (6 bases). Trimming took off 0 bases at V and 1 base at J, with 8 bases between the two ends. The CDR3 is made up of 15 amino acids. Germline V gives CDR1 SGHRS, CDR2 YFSETQ. CDR3 coding DNA: TGCGCCAGCAGCTTGGTACAGGGATCTGGAAACACCATATATTTT. It translates to CASSLVQGSGNTIYF.

The chain carries TRBV7-6 and TRBJ1-3; no clear D. The CDR3 loop spans 16 amino acids. Trimming took off 4 bases at V and 4 bases at J, with 17 bases between the two ends. Germline values: CDR1 SGHVS, CDR2 FNYEAQ. The DNA for the CDR3 is TGTGCCAGCAGCTCTGGACGGCCTACGGGAGGAAACACCATATATTTT. Protein sequence: CASSSGRPTGGNTIYF.

The chain combines TRBV3-1 (or the pseudogene TRBV3-2) with TRBJ2-1, with 10 bases that match TRBD1. The CDR3 loop spans 14 amino acids. Germline V gene data show CDR1 as LGHDT and CDR2 as YNNKEL (reference sequence). V trimming: 5 bases; J trimming: 7 bases; junction bases outside the gene matches: 5. The CDR3 DNA is TGTGCCAGCAGCTCCTGGACAGGGGGGAATGAGCAGTTCTTC. Translation: CASSSWTGGNEQFF.

The chain recombines TRBV19 with TRBJ1-5; no clear D gene. Trimming pared 3 bases from V and 0 bases from J, leaving 9 bases between. Germline loops: CDR1 LNHDA, CDR2 SQIVND (reference sequence). The CDR3 has 15 amino acids. The CDR3: CASSIDKYSNQPQHF. CDR3 coding DNA: TGTGCCAGTAGTATCGACAAGTATAGCAATCAGCCCCAGCATTTT.

The CDR3 loop reads CASSPRGAGEQYF. CDR3 DNA sequence: TGTGCCAGCAGCCCCCGGGGGGCAGGCGAGCAGTACTTC. This chain joins TRBV6-5 and TRBJ2-7; weak D call: TRBD2 (7 bases). The CDR3 is 13 residues long. Germline loops: CDR1 MNHEY, CDR2 SVGAGI. V lost 6 bases and J lost 6, with 15 bases in between.

V gene TRBV6-5 combines with J gene TRBJ1-2; 7 positions agree with TRBD1. In germline, CDR1 is MNHEY, CDR2 SVGAGI. With 0 bases clipped from V and 2 bases from J, the junction kept 0 bases outside the gene matches. The CDR3 has 14 residues. For the CDR3, the DNA is TGTGCCAGCAGTTACTCGACAGGGAACTATGGCTACACCTTC. It encodes CASSYSTGNYGYTF.

The rearrangement links TRBV29-1 to TRBJ2-3; D gene unclear. Deletions cut 5 bases from V and 2 bases from J, with 11 bases between. CDR3 length: 13 residues. The germline V gene has CDR1 SQVTM and CDR2 ANQGSEA. Here the CDR3 reads CSVTGRVTDTQYF. The DNA of the CDR3 is TGCAGCGTTACTGGACGGGTCACAGATACGCAGTATTTT.

The gene calls are TRBV27 and TRBJ2-2; D is perhaps TRBD2 (6 bases). Germline lookup yields CDR1 MNHEY and CDR2 SMNVEV (reference sequence). This CDR3 has 15 residues. The V gene lost 2 bases and the J gene lost 5 bases, with 12 bases spanning the gap. CDR3 sequence reads: CASSLGSLATGELFF. As DNA, the CDR3 is TGTGCCAGCAGTTTAGGATCGCTAGCGACCGGGGAGCTGTTTTTT.

V and J are TRBV29-1 and TRBJ1-2; D remains ambiguous. V shed 3 bases and J shed 8 bases, with 19 bases lying between them. Looked up from germline, CDR1 is SQVTM and CDR2 is ANQGSEA. There are 14 residues in the CDR3. CDR3 coding DNA: TGCAGCGTTGACCTAAATCGTCTCCAAGGGGGCTACACCTTC. It codes for CSVDLNRLQGGYTF. Full variable domain (remainder filled in from reference TRBV29-1 and TRBJ1-2): SAVISQKPSRDICQRGTSLTIQCQVDSQVTMMFWYRQQPGQSLTLIATANQGSEATYESGFVIDKFPISRPNLTFSTLTVSNMSPEDSSIYLCSVDLNRLQGGYTFGSGTRLTVV.

This chain links TRBV30 with TRBJ1-1; D possibly corresponds to TRBD1 (5 bases). Per the germline V gene, CDR1 is GTSNPN and CDR2 is SVGIG (reference sequence). The V and J ends lost 0 bases and 6 bases respectively, with 8 bases between them. The CDR3 contains 12 residues. The CDR3 bases are TGTGCCTGGAGTGTACGGGGGTCTGAAGCTTTCTTT. Its translation is CAWSVRGSEAFF. The whole variable domain, remainder taken from reference TRBV30 and TRBJ1-1, is SQTIHQWPATLVQPVGSPLSLECTVEGTSNPNLYWYRQAAGRGLQLLFYSVGIGQISSEVPQNLSASRPQDRQFILSSKKLLLSDSGFYLCAWSVRGSEAFFGQGTRLTVV.

This chain joins TRBV6-6 and TRBJ1-2, with TRBD1 as a possible D gene (5 bases). Germline V gene sequence: CDR1 MNHNY, CDR2 SVGAGI (reference sequence). Between the trimmed V and J ends, which lost 2 bases and 4 bases, there was a span of 8 bases. CDR3 length: 13 residues. CDR3 sequence reads: CASSYVTAYGYTF. CDR3 bases: TGTGCCAGCAGTTACGTGACAGCCTATGGCTACACCTTC.

The chain has TRBV30 and TRBJ2-1; D is unclear. Trimming cost V 2 bases and J 7 bases, with 15 bases left between them. This CDR3 region has 14 residues. Germline-derived CDR1 and CDR2 are GTSNPN and SVGIG (reference sequence). CDR3 bases: TGTGCCTGGAGTATCCGCTCGGGTTGGAATGAGCAGTTCTTC. Its protein is CAWSIRSGWNEQFF.

The chain employs TRBV4-2 and TRBJ1-1, with unresolved D. CDR1 LGHNA and CDR2 YNFKEQ come from the germline V gene. CDR3 length: 16 residues. With 0 bases removed from V and 4 bases from J, the gap between germline ends came to 15 bases. The CDR3 DNA sequence: TGTGCCAGCAGCCAAGAAGGGTCGGGGTTGGCCACTGAAGCTTTCTTT. Translating gives CASSQEGSGLATEAFF.

This chain connects TRBV5-6 to TRBJ1-5; a possible D gene is TRBD1 (5 bases). V was shortened by 2 bases and J by 6 bases, with 12 bases between the two germline ends. The CDR3 length is 14 residues. The germline CDR1 and CDR2 sequences are SGHDT and YYEEEE. CDR3 protein: CASSFRQGVQPQHF. As DNA, the CDR3 is TGTGCCAGCAGCTTCCGTCAGGGAGTTCAGCCCCAGCATTTT. Full variable domain (outside the CDR3, taken from reference TRBV5-6 and TRBJ1-5): DAGVTQSPTHLIKTRGQQVTLRCSPKSGHDTVSWYQQALGQGPQFIFQYYEEEERQRGNFPDRFSGHQFPNYSSELNVNALLLGDSALYLCASSFRQGVQPQHFGDGTRLSIL.

The CDR3 DNA is TGTGCCAGTAGACAAACGGGACAGGGACCAGATACGCAGTATTTT. Translating it yields CASRQTGQGPDTQYF. The chain has TRBV19 and TRBJ2-3; 9 nucleotides agree with TRBD1. CDR3 length: 15 residues. Germline V gene sequence: CDR1 LNHDA, CDR2 SQIVND (reference sequence). V trimming: 6 bases; J trimming: 4 bases; junction bases outside the gene matches: 8.